These 17 T cell receptor beta chains originate from one sample sequenced in a study of control samples from healthy donors and cancer patients. Sequenced by immunoSEQ multiplex PCR; TCRdb stores in-frame clones only, minus some. This repertoire comprises approximately 190,000 clones; its ten largest clones make up 2.2%. Material: blood. The receptor source for this set is a woman aged 30 to 39 in good health.

This chain joins TRBV7-6 and TRBJ1-4; tentative D call: TRBD1 (6 bases). V was trimmed by 2 bases and J by 7 bases, leaving 17 bases between them. The CDR3 runs to 16 residues. Germline CDR1 and CDR2: SGHVS and FNYEAQ. The CDR3 bases are TGTGCCAGCAGCTTAAGGGGGTCGGGGGCGGTTGAAAAACTGTTTTTT. Residues: CASSLRGSGAVEKLFF.

The chain recombines TRBV7-2 with TRBJ2-4; D ambiguous. The CDR3 covers 13 residues. Trimming took off 0 bases at V and 7 bases at J, with 7 bases between the two ends. Germline V lookup: CDR1 SGHTA, CDR2 FQGNSA. This CDR3 reads CASSLALGNIQYF. The CDR3 bases are TGTGCCAGCAGCTTAGCGCTAGGGAACATTCAGTACTTC.

The chain couples TRBV7-9 to TRBJ1-4; possible D gene TRBD1, 6 bases. Between the trimmed V and J ends, which lost 2 bases and 5 bases, there was a span of 18 bases. The CDR3 has 17 amino acids. Germline values: CDR1 SEHNR, CDR2 FQNEAQ (reference sequence). CDR3 region: CASSLSGDPWANEKLFF. The CDR3 bases are TGTGCCAGCAGCTTATCAGGGGACCCCTGGGCCAATGAAAAACTGTTTTTT.

The chain couples TRBV2 to TRBJ1-2; no clear D gene. Trimming removed 1 base from V and 7 bases from J, with 10 bases in between. CDR1 is SNHLY, CDR2 FYNNEI, per germline. The CDR3 contains 13 residues. The CDR3 is CASSEGGLSGYTF. CDR3 DNA sequence: TGTGCCAGCAGTGAAGGGGGTCTAAGTGGCTACACCTTC.

The chain links TRBV6-5 to TRBJ1-1, with a weak D call TRBD1 (6 bases). The CDR3 has 15 amino acids. Germline lookup yields CDR1 MNHEY and CDR2 SVGAGI. Trimming removed 6 bases from V and 0 bases from J, with 14 bases in between. The CDR3 region is CASSITGILNTEAFF. CDR3 in DNA: TGTGCCAGCAGCATAACAGGGATCTTGAACACTGAAGCTTTCTTT.

The V call is TRBV18, the J call TRBJ1-6; 7 nucleotides match TRBD1. Germline loops: CDR1 KGHSH, CDR2 LQKENI. The CDR3 is made up of 14 amino acids. The trim removed 5 bases at V and 11 bases at J, leaving 9 bases unmatched. The CDR3, as DNA: TGTGCCAGCTCAGAACAGGGGTCAAAGGCACCCCTCCACTTT. It codes for CASSEQGSKAPLHF. Using reference TRBV18 and TRBJ1-6 for the parts outside the CDR3, the full variable domain is NAGVMQNPRHLVRRRGQEARLRCSPMKGHSHVYWYRQLPEEGLKFMVYLQKENIIDESGMPKERFSAEFPKEGPSILRIQQVVRGDSAAYFCASSEQGSKAPLHFGNGTRLTVT.

This rearrangement joins TRBV24-1 to TRBJ2-5, with D maybe TRBD1 (6 bases). Germline V gene lookup returns CDR1 KGHDR and CDR2 SFDVKD. Deletions cut 2 bases from V and 5 bases from J, with 17 bases between. CDR3 length: 16 amino acids. The CDR3 DNA reads as TGTGCCACCAGTGATTCCTCAGGGGTACCTTGGGAGACCCAGTACTTC. Translating gives CATSDSSGVPWETQYF.

This chain connects TRBV5-1 to TRBJ1-2, with 7 bases identical to TRBD1. The CDR3 loop spans 14 amino acids. J was trimmed by 7 bases and V by 0 bases; bases with no gene match: 6. CDR1 is SGHRS, CDR2 YFSETQ, per germline. CDR3: CASSLDEGAGGYTF. In DNA, the CDR3 is TGCGCCAGCAGCTTGGATGAGGGGGCTGGTGGCTACACCTTC.

The genes are TRBV4-1 and TRBJ1-4; D remains ambiguous. The V end was cut by 1 base, the J end by 0 bases, with 6 bases between. This CDR3 spans 15 amino acids. CDR1 MGHRA and CDR2 YSYEKL come from the germline V gene. In DNA, the CDR3 is TGCGCCAGCAGCCAAGTTGGGACAACTAATGAAAAACTGTTTTTT. As protein: CASSQVGTTNEKLFF.

The chain carries TRBV5-1 and TRBJ1-1; TRBD1 aligns across 7 bases. V gave up 4 bases and J gave up 6 bases; unmatched junction bases: 15. CDR1 and CDR2 (germline): SGHRS, YFSETQ. The CDR3 extends over 16 amino acids. As DNA, the CDR3 is TGCGCCAGCAGCCAACGGCCGACAGGGTCTAGACCTGAAGCTTTCTTT. Its translation is CASSQRPTGSRPEAFF.

The J gene is TRBJ1-3, the V gene TRBV27, with D unclear. Germline assignment: CDR1 MNHEY and CDR2 SMNVEV (reference sequence). V was shortened by 8 bases and J by 1 base, with 9 bases between the two germline ends. This CDR3 is built from 13 residues. The CDR3 bases are TGTGCCAGCCGCCTTGATTCTGGAAACACCATATATTTT. Translated, it gives CASRLDSGNTIYF.

Notes on this clone: The sample holds other DNA sequences that translate to the same CDR3. J is TRBJ1-5 and V is TRBV12-3 or TRBV12-4, with D unclear. Trimming took off 0 bases at V and 4 bases at J, with 4 bases between the two ends. The CDR3 consists of 13 residues. CDR3: CASSLAENQPQHF. The CDR3 bases are TGTGCCAGCAGTTTAGCTGAAAATCAGCCCCAGCATTTT.

The chain recombines TRBV2 with TRBJ2-7; unclear D gene. V dropped 4 bases and J dropped 0 bases, with 10 bases sitting between them. CDR1 is SNHLY and CDR2 is FYNNEI in the germline V gene. The CDR3 contains 14 residues. The DNA of the CDR3 is TGTGCCAGCAGTGTTAACCGACGCTCCTACGAGCAGTACTTC. This sequence encodes CASSVNRRSYEQYF.

CDR3 coding DNA: TGTGCCAGCAGTTTTACTACAGGGGGAGGCAATCAGCCCCAGCATTTT. This sequence encodes CASSFTTGGGNQPQHF. This chain uses TRBV7-2 with TRBJ1-5; 8 bases align to TRBD1. The CDR3 is made up of 16 amino acids. The V gene's germline CDR1 is SGHTA and CDR2 FQGNSA. The ends lost 6 bases at V and 2 bases at J; junction bases unmatched: 9.

The chain has TRBV27 and TRBJ2-3; 8 bases map to TRBD2. Germline trimming cut 5 bases from V and 4 bases from J; bases unmatched to any gene: 8. The CDR3 consists of 15 residues. CDR1 is MNHEY and CDR2 is SMNVEV in the germline V gene (reference sequence). The DNA of the CDR3 is TGTGCCAGCAGTCCCCGGGGGGGCCAGGCAGATACGCAGTATTTT. It is translated as CASSPRGGQADTQYF.

This chain uses TRBV29-1 with TRBJ1-1, with TRBD1 matching 7 bases. This CDR3 spans 14 amino acids. V dropped 4 bases and J dropped 0; count of bases not matched to a gene: 5. Germline V CDR1 and CDR2: SQVTM, ANQGSEA. CDR3 in amino acids: CSVVGGELNTEAFF. The CDR3 coding sequence is TGCAGCGTTGTAGGGGGCGAGCTGAACACTGAAGCTTTCTTT.

This chain links TRBV30 with TRBJ2-7; D is perhaps TRBD2 (5 bases). CDR1 GTSNPN and CDR2 SVGIG come from the germline V gene (reference sequence). The CDR3 is 13 residues long. V gave up 7 bases and J gave up 4 bases, with 17 bases separating them. The CDR3 loop is CASRPDSGYEQYF. The CDR3 coding sequence is TGTGCCTCCCGGCCGGACTCCGGGTACGAGCAGTACTTC.